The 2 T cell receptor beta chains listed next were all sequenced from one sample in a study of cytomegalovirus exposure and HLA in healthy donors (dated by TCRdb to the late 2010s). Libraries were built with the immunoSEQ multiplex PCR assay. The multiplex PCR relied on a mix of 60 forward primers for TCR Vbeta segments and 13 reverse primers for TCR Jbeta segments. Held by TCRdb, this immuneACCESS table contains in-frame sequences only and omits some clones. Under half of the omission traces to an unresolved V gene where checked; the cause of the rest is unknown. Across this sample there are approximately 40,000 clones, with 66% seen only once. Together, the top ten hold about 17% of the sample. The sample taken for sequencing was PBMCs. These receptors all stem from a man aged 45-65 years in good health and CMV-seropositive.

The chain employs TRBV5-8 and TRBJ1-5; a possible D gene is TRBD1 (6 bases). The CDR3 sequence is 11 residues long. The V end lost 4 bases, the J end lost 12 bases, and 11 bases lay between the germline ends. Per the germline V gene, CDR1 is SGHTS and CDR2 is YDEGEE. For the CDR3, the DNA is TGTGCCAGCAGCGCCCAGGGACACCAGCATTTT. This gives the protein CASSAQGHQHF.

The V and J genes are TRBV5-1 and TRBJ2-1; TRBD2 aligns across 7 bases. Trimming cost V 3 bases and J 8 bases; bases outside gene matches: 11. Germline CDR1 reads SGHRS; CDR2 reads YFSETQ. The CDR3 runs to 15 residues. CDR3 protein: CASSSGRSGDDEQFF. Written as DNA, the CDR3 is TGCGCCAGCAGCTCTGGGAGGAGCGGGGACGATGAGCAGTTCTTC.